This TCR beta chain was identified during a study of T-cell reconstitution after alpha-beta-depleted transplantation in children. Preparation of the TCRbeta library was carried out with unique molecular identifiers. TCRdb independently ran MiXCR on the PCR reads; one entry per CDR3 protein. The table records fewer than 95,000 distinct CDR3 sequences, less than 15% of them present only once. The table lists this clonotype with many counts. V shed 6 bases and J 5 bases; nucleotides not matched to a gene: 13. CDR3 length: 17 amino acids. Looked up from germline, CDR1 is MNHEY and CDR2 is SVGAGI. The chain combines TRBV6-5 with TRBJ2-2; TRBD2 agrees at 9 bases. This specimen consisted of PBMCs from the stem cell graft donor, obtained from the stem cell graft. The receptor was derived from a human donor who donated a stem cell graft to a child with inherited bone marrow failure. CDR3 loop: CASSLVSGGLNTGELFF. The DNA for the CDR3 is TGTGCCAGCAGCCTCGTTAGCGGGGGACTAAATACCGGGGAGCTGTTTTTT.